The 3 T cell receptor beta chains listed next were all sequenced from one sample in a study of cytomegalovirus exposure and HLA in healthy donors. Vbeta (60) and Jbeta (13) primers were used in the PCR. The data were produced by immunoSEQ multiplex PCR, yet TCRdb's version contains in-frame clones alone and is incomplete. The data contain approximately 190,000 clones, roughly 68% of them seen just once; the ten biggest clones take up around 2.6%. The sample taken for sequencing was PBMCs. The receptors stem from a man aged 40-55 years in good health and CMV-seropositive.

The chain is built from TRBV6-1 and TRBJ1-6, with a weak D call TRBD1 (6 bases). Germline V gene sequence: CDR1 MNHNS, CDR2 SASEGT. This CDR3 has 16 residues. The V and J ends lost 3 bases and 1 base respectively, with 10 bases between them. The CDR3 region is CASSEDSSSYNSPLHF. CDR3 nucleotide sequence: TGTGCCAGCAGTGAGGACAGCTCGTCCTATAATTCACCCCTCCACTTT.

The chain carries TRBV7-2 and TRBJ2-3; D perhaps matches TRBD2 (5 bases). The germline V gene encodes CDR1 SGHTA and CDR2 FQGNSA. The CDR3 runs to 13 residues. V lost 6 bases and J lost 1, with 8 bases in between. The CDR3 coding sequence is TGTGCCAGCAGACTCGGGGGCACAGATACGCAGTATTTT. It is translated as CASRLGGTDTQYF.

The CDR3 bases are TGCGCCAGCAGCCCCAAGGACAGGGGACCCTCTGGAAACACCATATATTTT. Protein product: CASSPKDRGPSGNTIYF. The chain has TRBV4-3 and TRBJ1-3; TRBD1 matches at 9 bases. After removal of 4 bases from V and 0 bases from J, the junction contained 7 bases not matched to a gene. Germline-derived CDR1 and CDR2 are LGHNA and YSLEER. The CDR3 spans 17 residues.